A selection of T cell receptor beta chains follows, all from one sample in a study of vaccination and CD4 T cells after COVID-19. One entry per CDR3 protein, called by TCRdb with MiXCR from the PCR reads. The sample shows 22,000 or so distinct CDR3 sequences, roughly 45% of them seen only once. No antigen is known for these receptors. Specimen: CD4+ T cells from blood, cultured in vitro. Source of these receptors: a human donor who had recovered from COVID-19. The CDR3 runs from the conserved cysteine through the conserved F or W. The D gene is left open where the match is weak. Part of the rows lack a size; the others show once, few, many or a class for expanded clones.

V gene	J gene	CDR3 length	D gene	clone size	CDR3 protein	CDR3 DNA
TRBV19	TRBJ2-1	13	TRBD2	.	CASKREGPLEQFF	TGTGCCAGTAAGCGGGAGGGCCCTCTCGAGCAGTTCTTC
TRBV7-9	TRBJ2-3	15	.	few	CASSEGDTMSDTQYF	TGTGCCAGCAGCGAGGGGGACACGATGTCAGATACGCAGTATTTT
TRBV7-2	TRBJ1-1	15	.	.	CASSPRGTRNTEAFF	TGTGCCAGCAGCCCCCGTGGTACGAGAAACACTGAAGCTTTCTTT
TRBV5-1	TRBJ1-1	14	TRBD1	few	CASSLGTGATEAFF	TGCGCCAGCAGCTTGGGGACAGGGGCCACTGAAGCTTTCTTT
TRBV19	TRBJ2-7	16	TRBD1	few	CASSEKGTGETYEQYF	TGTGCCAGTAGCGAAAAAGGGACAGGGGAGACCTACGAGCAGTACTTC
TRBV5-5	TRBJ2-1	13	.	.	CASSLAEGPRPFF	TGTGCCAGCAGCTTGGCCGAGGGCCCCAGGCCGTTCTTC
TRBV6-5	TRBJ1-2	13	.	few	CASSYFHRDGYTF	TGTGCCAGCAGTTACTTCCACAGGGACGGCTACACCTTC
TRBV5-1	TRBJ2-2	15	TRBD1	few	CASSLPDRGIGELFF	TGCGCCAGCAGCCTCCCGGACAGGGGGATCGGGGAGCTGTTTTTT
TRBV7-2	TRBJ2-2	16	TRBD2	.	CASSAVAGAGRGELFF	TGTGCCAGCAGCGCCGTAGCGGGAGCAGGCCGAGGGGAGCTGTTTTTT
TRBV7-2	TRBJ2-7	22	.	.	CASSSRDSFRSVGTRGGYEQYF	TGTGCCAGCAGCTCACGGGACAGCTTTAGGTCGGTCGGGACTAGAGGGGGTTACGAGCAGTACTTC
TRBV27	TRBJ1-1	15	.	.	CASSLWGRENTEAFF	TGTGCCAGCAGTTTATGGGGCAGGGAGAACACTGAAGCTTTCTTT
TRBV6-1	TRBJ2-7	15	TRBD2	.	CASSKRLAGLHEQYF	TGTGCCAGCAGTAAGAGACTAGCGGGTTTGCACGAGCAGTACTTC
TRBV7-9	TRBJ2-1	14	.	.	CASSLGGRYNEQFF	TGTGCCAGCAGCTTAGGGGGTCGCTACAATGAGCAGTTCTTC
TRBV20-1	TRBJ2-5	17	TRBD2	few	CSARVASGGGIQETQYF	TGCAGTGCCCGAGTGGCTAGCGGGGGGGGGATACAAGAGACCCAGTACTTC
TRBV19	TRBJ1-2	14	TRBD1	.	CASSITGQVNGYTF	TGTGCCAGTAGTATAACGGGACAGGTTAATGGCTACACCTTC
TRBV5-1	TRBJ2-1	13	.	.	CASSLIGENEQFF	TGCGCCAGCAGCTTAATAGGGGAAAATGAGCAGTTCTTC
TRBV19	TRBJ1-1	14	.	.	CASSISILSGSAFF	TGTGCCAGTAGTATTTCTATCCTCTCGGGTTCGGCTTTCTTT
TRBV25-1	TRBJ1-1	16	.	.	CASSDRGSRGGTEAFF	TGTGCCAGCAGTGATCGAGGGTCAAGAGGGGGCACTGAAGCTTTCTTT
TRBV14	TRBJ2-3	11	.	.	CASSPMGTQYF	TGTGCCAGCAGCCCTATGGGTACGCAGTATTTT
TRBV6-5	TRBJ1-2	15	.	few	CASSYSGALTDGYTF	TGTGCCAGCAGTTACTCGGGGGCGTTAACTGATGGCTACACCTTC
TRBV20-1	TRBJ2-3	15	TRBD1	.	CSASVRTGNTDTQYF	TGCAGTGCTAGTGTGAGGACAGGGAACACAGATACGCAGTATTTT
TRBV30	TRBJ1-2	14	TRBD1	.	CAWSEATGNYGYTF	TGTGCCTGGAGTGAAGCGACAGGGAACTATGGCTACACCTTC
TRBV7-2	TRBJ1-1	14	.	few	CASSFSWSNTEAFF	TGTGCCAGCAGTTTCTCGTGGTCGAACACTGAAGCTTTCTTT
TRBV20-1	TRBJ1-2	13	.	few	CSARDGGNYGYTF	TGCAGTGCTAGAGATGGGGGGAACTATGGCTACACCTTC
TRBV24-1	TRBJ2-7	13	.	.	CATSEESFYEQYF	TGTGCCACCAGTGAGGAATCGTTCTACGAGCAGTACTTC
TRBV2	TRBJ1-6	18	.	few	CASSERSLSSSYNSPLHF	TGTGCCAGCAGTGAACGCAGCCTCTCCAGCTCCTATAATTCACCCCTCCACTTT
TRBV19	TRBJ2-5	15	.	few	CASSIRPDMFWTQYF	TGTGCCAGTAGTATAAGACCGGATATGTTCTGGACCCAGTACTTC
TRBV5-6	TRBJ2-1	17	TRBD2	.	CASSLGPWTSGGYEQFF	TGTGCCAGCAGCTTGGGCCCCTGGACTAGCGGGGGCTATGAGCAGTTCTTC
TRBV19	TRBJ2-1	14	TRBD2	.	CASSIGLADNEQFF	TGTGCCAGTAGTATTGGGCTAGCGGACAATGAGCAGTTCTTC
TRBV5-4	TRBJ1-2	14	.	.	CASSSSTGSFGYTF	.
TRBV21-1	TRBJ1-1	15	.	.	CASSNYREPNTEAFF	TGTGCCAGCAGCAACTACAGGGAACCGAACACTGAAGCTTTCTTT
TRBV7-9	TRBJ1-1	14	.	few	CASSPPGWGTEAFF	TGTGCCAGCAGCCCCCCGGGTTGGGGGACTGAAGCTTTCTTT
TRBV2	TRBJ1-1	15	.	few	CASRVGGTLNTEAFF	TGTGCCAGCAGGGTCGGGGGGACCTTGAACACTGAAGCTTTCTTT
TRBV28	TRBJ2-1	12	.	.	CASSGSHNEQFF	TGTGCCAGCTCCGGGTCCCACAATGAGCAGTTCTTC
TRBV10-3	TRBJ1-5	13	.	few	CAIRDRRNQPQHF	TGTGCCATCAGAGACCGACGCAATCAGCCCCAGCATTTT
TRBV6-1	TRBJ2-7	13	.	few	CASSGSGLYEQYF	TGTGCCAGCAGTGGTTCAGGGTTGTACGAGCAGTACTTC
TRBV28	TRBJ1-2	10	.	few	CASSNYGYTF	TGTGCCAGCAGCAACTATGGCTACACCTTC
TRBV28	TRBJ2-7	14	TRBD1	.	CASSPAGTDYEQYF	TGTGCCAGCAGTCCCGCCGGGACAGACTACGAGCAGTACTTC
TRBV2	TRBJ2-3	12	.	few	CASTWVLDTQYF	TGTGCCAGCACCTGGGTGTTAGATACGCAGTATTTT
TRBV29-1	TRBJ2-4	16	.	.	CSVATSPNLAKNIQYF	TGCAGCGTGGCTACTAGCCCGAACCTAGCCAAAAACATTCAGTACTTC
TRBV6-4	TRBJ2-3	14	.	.	CASSDEDGSLWQYF	TGTGCCAGCAGTGACGAGGACGGCAGCCTTTGGCAGTATTTT
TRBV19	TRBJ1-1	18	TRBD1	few	CASSISPVAGTGTTEAFF	TGTGCCAGTAGTATCAGTCCGGTGGCTGGGACAGGGACCACTGAAGCTTTCTTT
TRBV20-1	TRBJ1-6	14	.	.	CSARSPKGESPLHF	TGCAGTGCTAGATCCCCGAAGGGGGAATCACCCCTCCACTTT